This T cell receptor beta chain was obtained from a study of OX40 agonist ivuxolimab in advanced cancers. The overall study: Prior therapy, whether anti-PD-1, anti-PD-L1 or anti-CTLA-4, was allowed, and about 39% had some.

V was pared by 1 base and J by 1 base, with 14 bases between. The CDR3 consists of 16 residues. The germline gives CDR1 SGHTA, CDR2 FQGNSA. The table came from immunoSEQ multiplex PCR; TCRdb's copy has only in-frame clones and leaves some out. This sample has 65,000 to 95,000 clones, with approximately 90% found just once. V usage is TRBV7-2 and J usage is TRBJ2-7, with D perhaps TRBD2 (6 bases). This sample comprised CD4+ or CD8+ T cells sorted from blood, obtained in a trial of the OX40 agonist ivuxolimab. The receptor comes from an adult with an advanced solid tumor such as melanoma, head and neck, liver or kidney cancer. CDR3 nucleotide sequence: TGTGCCAGCAGCTTAGGGAGGGGCTCCAATTCCTACGAGCAGTACTTC. As protein: CASSLGRGSNSYEQYF.